These T cell receptor beta chains were read from a single sample in a study of blood T cell repertoires in COVID-19. Method: immunoSEQ multiplex PCR; TCRdb's copy keeps in-frame clones and lacks some. The sample consists of 140,000 to 150,000 clones, approximately 78% of them appearing once. The sample consisted of PBMCs or T cells enriched from blood (not recorded which). These receptor sequences come from a woman between 50 and 59 years old who had recovered from COVID-19. Both conserved end residues are part of each CDR3. A D gene is named only where the DNA matches it firmly. Clone size is not always given. Where it is, it says once, few, many or a class for expanded clones.

abundance: -; j_gene: TRBJ1-6; v_gene: TRBV27; d_gene: -; CDR3nt: TGTGCCAGCAGCAAAGAGGACAGCGATTCACCCCTCCACTTT; CDR3aa: CASSKEDSDSPLHF
abundance: -; j_gene: TRBJ2-2; v_gene: TRBV18; d_gene: TRBD1; CDR3nt: TGTGCCAGCTCAAGACGACAGGGGGAATGGACCGGGGAGCTGTTTTTT; CDR3aa: CASSRRQGEWTGELFF
abundance: -; j_gene: TRBJ1-6; v_gene: TRBV4-1; d_gene: -; CDR3nt: TGCGCCAGCAGCCAAGCCCCAAAGCCACCCCTCCACTTT; CDR3aa: CASSQAPKPPLHF
abundance: few; j_gene: TRBJ1-2; v_gene: TRBV5-8; d_gene: TRBD1; CDR3nt: TGTGCCAGCAGCCGACAGGGAGCTAATGGCTACACCTTC; CDR3aa: CASSRQGANGYTF
abundance: -; j_gene: TRBJ1-2; v_gene: TRBV30; d_gene: -; CDR3nt: TGTGCCTGGAGTGCTGGGCAGAGTAACTATGGCTACACCTTC; CDR3aa: CAWSAGQSNYGYTF
abundance: -; j_gene: TRBJ1-6; v_gene: TRBV6-5; d_gene: -; CDR3nt: TGTGCCAGCAGTCGCGGGAGCTCCTATAATTCACCCCTCCACTTT; CDR3aa: CASSRGSSYNSPLHF
abundance: -; j_gene: TRBJ2-1; v_gene: TRBV7-2; d_gene: -; CDR3nt: TGTGCCAGCAGCTCCGGTAGCGGCTTGGATGAGCAGTTCTTC; CDR3aa: CASSSGSGLDEQFF
abundance: -; j_gene: TRBJ1-1; v_gene: TRBV5-1; d_gene: -; CDR3nt: TGCGCCAGCAGCCGGACAGCCCGGGGGAACACTGAAGCTTTCTTT; CDR3aa: CASSRTARGNTEAFF
abundance: -; j_gene: TRBJ1-6; v_gene: TRBV28; d_gene: TRBD1; CDR3nt: TGTGCCAGCACCGGGACAGGCAATAATTCACCCCTCCACTTT; CDR3aa: CASTGTGNNSPLHF
abundance: -; j_gene: TRBJ2-3; v_gene: TRBV6-5; d_gene: TRBD2; CDR3nt: TGTGCCAGCAGTTACACCATGGCGGGGGTGGCAGATACGCAGTATTTT; CDR3aa: CASSYTMAGVADTQYF
abundance: -; j_gene: TRBJ1-6; v_gene: TRBV10-3; d_gene: TRBD1; CDR3nt: TGTGCCATCAGAGGGGAATTCGGACAGGGGGAAATACCCCTCCACTTT; CDR3aa: CAIRGEFGQGEIPLHF
abundance: once; j_gene: TRBJ1-1; v_gene: TRBV5-5; d_gene: -; CDR3nt: TGTGCCAGCAGCATCCGACCAGGGATGAACACTGAAGCTTTCTTT; CDR3aa: CASSIRPGMNTEAFF
abundance: many; j_gene: TRBJ1-6; v_gene: TRBV28; d_gene: -; CDR3nt: TGTGCCAGCAGTTCCTCCCCCTATTCACCCCTCCACTTT; CDR3aa: CASSSSPYSPLHF
abundance: -; j_gene: TRBJ1-2; v_gene: TRBV24-1; d_gene: -; CDR3nt: TGTGCCACCAGTGATTTGACGGGCTATGGCTACACCTTC; CDR3aa: CATSDLTGYGYTF
abundance: -; j_gene: TRBJ2-6; v_gene: TRBV5-1; d_gene: -; CDR3nt: TGCGCCAGCAGTCGGGACACCGGGGCCAACGTCCTGACTTTC; CDR3aa: CASSRDTGANVLTF
abundance: -; j_gene: TRBJ2-5; v_gene: TRBV5-4; d_gene: -; CDR3nt: TGTGCCAGCGGAACATCGGGTGATCCTCGGGAGACCCAGTACTTC; CDR3aa: CASGTSGDPRETQYF
abundance: -; j_gene: TRBJ2-5; v_gene: TRBV28; d_gene: -; CDR3nt: TGTGCCAGCAGTTTAGGCAGGGGTGGAGAGACCCAGTACTTC; CDR3aa: CASSLGRGGETQYF
abundance: -; j_gene: TRBJ1-4; v_gene: TRBV28; d_gene: TRBD1; CDR3nt: TGTGCCAGCAGTTTGGCGGGACAGTATAATGAAAAACTGTTTTTT; CDR3aa: CASSLAGQYNEKLFF
abundance: -; j_gene: TRBJ1-2; v_gene: TRBV7-9; d_gene: -; CDR3nt: TGTGCCAGCAGCTACAGGGACACTGGCTACACCTTC; CDR3aa: CASSYRDTGYTF
abundance: -; j_gene: TRBJ2-5; v_gene: TRBV13; d_gene: TRBD2; CDR3nt: TGTGCCAGCAGCTTAACCTCCGGGACTAGCCCAGAGACCCAGTACTTC; CDR3aa: CASSLTSGTSPETQYF
abundance: -; j_gene: TRBJ2-7; v_gene: TRBV3-1/TRBV3-2; d_gene: -; CDR3nt: TGTGCCAGCAGCCAAGATACGGGAACGGGCAACGAGCAGTACTTC; CDR3aa: CASSQDTGTGNEQYF
abundance: -; j_gene: TRBJ2-3; v_gene: TRBV12-3/TRBV12-4; d_gene: -; CDR3nt: TGTGCCAGCAGCCCTACAGGGAATACGCAGTATTTT; CDR3aa: CASSPTGNTQYF
abundance: -; j_gene: TRBJ2-2; v_gene: TRBV11-2; d_gene: -; CDR3nt: TGTGCCAGCAGCTTAGATCGGTCGGGGGGCGGCACCGGGGAGCTGTTTTTT; CDR3aa: CASSLDRSGGGTGELFF
abundance: -; j_gene: TRBJ2-2; v_gene: TRBV25-1; d_gene: -; CDR3nt: TGTGCCAGCAGTGAATTGGGCGGAGGCTTCACCGGGGAGCTGTTTTTT; CDR3aa: CASSELGGGFTGELFF